This T cell receptor (beta chain) was recorded in a study of shared clonotypes between healthy human individuals (dated by TCRdb to 2018 to 2020). Context from the whole study: A couple of women and a few men aged 18 to 49 years were included in the cohort. To increase sequencing depth and limit assay-specific biases, different laboratories used diverse techniques to prepare libraries and sequence TCR repertoires. Per donor, leukapheresis produced somewhere between about 0.94 and 9 billion PBMCs. To estimate repertoire size and how much clonotype sharing occurs between individuals, the study deeply sequenced the blood TCR repertoires of 5 or 6 healthy adults. For each donor, CD4 naive and CD4 memory were each given three plates, CD8 naive was given two plates, and CD8 memory was given one plate. What the authors observed across the whole study: Across a few donors, roughly 5.1% of naive CD4, roughly 3.8% of naive CD8, 2.3% of memory CD4, and 0.4% to 0.45% of memory CD8 clonotypes were shared. Incomplete sequencing was indicated by rarefaction of sorted-subset datasets, despite the large sequencing depth. Sampling was limited to blood, and TCR repertoires in tissue likely differ from TCR repertoires in blood. Estimated clonotype richness was generally larger for naive than for memory subsets. Clonotypes shared by all four sorted-subset donors showed higher generation probabilities than non-shared clonotypes. The genetic and exposure-history diversity represented was limited by the small number of donors. Based on pairwise subsampling, the degree of clonotype sharing among donors was expected to be affected by sequencing depth.

This clone was recorded once. Its antigen is not yet known. The input lacks base qualities; no much larger clone sits a single base away. Using the deep immunoSEQ assay, multiplex PCR amplified TCR CDR3 regions from genomic DNA. Extracted genomic DNA from each cell subset was spread evenly across all wells of several immunoSEQ 96-well plates, with each plate serving as a replicate. For sorted subsets, around 200 ng genomic DNA, equal to 25,000 to 35,000 T cell genomes, was loaded into each replicate PCR. Purified libraries were quantified with a Qubit 3.0 fluorometer, sized on a Bioanalyzer 2100, and re-quantified with the KAPA Library Quantification kit. A separate single-read 150-cycle Illumina NextSeq 550 flow cell was used to sequence each immunoSEQ 96-well plate. The original methods were these. Because the immunoSEQ output held only junctional sequences and lacked quality scores, the filtering could not match the filtering applied to full-length reads. Sequences were annotated with PyIR, a Python wrapper for IgBLAST v1.9, and V/J genes and CDR3 were assigned using IMGT germline references. Reads with weak V/J assignments (E-value above 1e-6), missing CDR3, stop codons, out-of-frame junctions, or ambiguous translated residues were removed. V3J clonotypes were defined by identical inferred V gene, J gene, and CDR3 amino acid sequence. To compute the percentage overlap between repertoires, the number of shared unique clonotypes was divided by the size of the smaller repertoire. RTK rarefaction, the Chao1 estimator, and Recon v2.1 estimates of unobserved clonotypes were used to assess repertoire richness. For all TCRbeta clonotypes obtained by the gDNA method from four donors, generation probabilities were computed with OLGA. The table comes from immuneACCESS by way of TCRdb, which keeps in-frame sequences with V and J called. Part of the clones is missing from these tables; in studies checked, under half for an unresolved V gene and the rest for unknown reasons. V, J and clone size were drawn from that table, and D and trimming were deduced from the DNA. The sample records some 500,000 clones, 96% of which are singletons. About 0.054% of the sample is in the top ten clones.

Healthy HIV-negative adults with no recently reported acute infections or vaccinations were included as donors. Every donor was a Caucasian adult living in Nashville, Tennessee, USA. Magnetic negative selection was used to enrich CD4+ T cells, after which naive cells were positively selected on CD45RA and the negative fraction became the memory subset. Blood was collected by leukapheresis, and PBMCs were isolated by Ficoll-Histopaque density gradient centrifugation and then cryopreserved in liquid nitrogen vapor phase. Purity and quantity of every magnetically sorted T cell population were checked by analytical flow cytometry. From each sorted fraction, genomic DNA was isolated and quantified by UV absorbance on a Nanodrop 2000c. V is trimmed back by 2 bases and J by 2 bases, and the junction contains 11 bases that no gene match accounts for. The CDR3 contains 19 residues, cysteine and phenylalanine counted. Only the CDR3 region is kept as DNA, spanning 57 bases read in frame from base 1. The germline V gene encodes CDR1 MDHEN and CDR2 SYDVKM.

The specimen sequenced was naive CD4+ T cells sorted from blood. According to the study, the label for this sample's cell subset or site signals: CD45RA+ positively selected. The sequence came from a woman between 25 and 40 years old in good health. The rearranged chain carries TRBV28 and TRBJ2-7; TRBD2 matches 14 bases in the middle. At the DNA level, the sequence is TGTGCCAGCAGTTTAAAGGCTTTTGGGACTAGCGGGAGAACCTACGAGCAGTACTTC. This sequence encodes CASSLKAFGTSGRTYEQYF.